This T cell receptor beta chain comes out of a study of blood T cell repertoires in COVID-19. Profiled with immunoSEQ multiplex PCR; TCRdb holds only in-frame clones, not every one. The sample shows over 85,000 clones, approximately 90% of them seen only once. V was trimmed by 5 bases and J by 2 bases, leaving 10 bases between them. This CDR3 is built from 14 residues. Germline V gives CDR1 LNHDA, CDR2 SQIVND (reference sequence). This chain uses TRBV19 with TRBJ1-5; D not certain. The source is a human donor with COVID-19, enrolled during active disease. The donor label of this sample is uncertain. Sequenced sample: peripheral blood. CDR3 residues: CASSPGLGNQPQHF. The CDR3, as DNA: TGTGCCAGTAGTCCGGGATTGGGCAATCAGCCCCAGCATTTT.